This T cell receptor (beta chain) appears in the sequencing data of a study of blood T cell repertoires in COVID-19 (TCRdb year 2020). In terms of the full investigation: Samples covering the acute and convalescent phases of COVID-19 were provided by collaborators in the United States, Italy and Spain. The prospective study material was composed of cDNA or gDNA derived from T cells, B-cell-depleted T cells, or PBMCs. The dataset comprised deeply sampled blood TCRbeta repertoires from subjects exposed to, actively infected with, or recovered from COVID-19. The repertoires were released in a freely available public database meant as a resource for research on the immune response to SARS-CoV-2. The samples were drawn from two sources: the first 160 participants of the ongoing ImmuneRACE study, and 1,254 subjects contributed by 6 global collaborators. The sample metadata nearly always contained a de-identified subject ID, COVID-19 status, age in years and sex. Where available, HLA class I and class II types were obtained from metadata supplied by the sample provider rather than from assay-based typing.

The study at large found these results: The quantity of clinical and demographic metadata differed by source and by participant and was supplied without curation.

At one collaborating source in Seattle, patients were enrolled during active infection and were followed longitudinally through the course of disease. Collaborating institutions collected whole blood in K2EDTA tubes following their own protocols. For TCRbeta analysis, collaborator samples were shipped as frozen whole blood, as isolated PBMCs, or as DNA extracted from either sample type. To note about this clone: Its antigen is still unknown. No base quality information exists; no much larger clone differs at one position.

TCRbeta CDR3 regions were amplified from genomic DNA by means of the immunoSEQ Assay, a bias-controlled multiplex PCR. Per the original workflow: Nucleated cell counts per sample were estimated from amplification of reference gene primers within the assay. Sequence reads were collapsed and filtered to measure the absolute abundance of every unique TCRbeta CDR3 rearrangement. For each sample, productive Simpson clonality was calculated as the square root of Simpson's diversity index across productive rearrangements. TCRdb mirrors the immuneACCESS table, restricted to in-frame sequences. Some clones are absent from its copies; in checked studies, under half trace to an unresolved V gene, and the reason for the others is unknown. V, J and clone size derive from that table, while D and trimming were established from the DNA sequence. For this sample the table gives 50,000 to 65,000 clones, of which more than 70% were detected only once. The ten top clones hold about 15% of the sample.

What was sequenced was peripheral blood. The source of this sequence is a man between 60 and 75 years old with COVID-19, enrolled during active disease.

The DNA reads as follows: TGTGCCAGCAGATCAGGGTCAGGAACCGGGGAGCTGTTTTTT. Its product reads: CASRSGSGTGELFF. The rearranged chain carries TRBV6-5 and TRBJ2-2; the D gene is perhaps TRBD1, from 5 matching bases. CDR1 and CDR2 were assigned from the germline V gene as MNHEY and SVGAGI. The junction carries 13 bases between V and J, which are trimmed by 6 bases and 5 bases respectively. The CDR3 goes from the cysteine to the phenylalanine over 14 residues. Only the CDR3 portion is preserved as DNA: 42 bases, with reading frame beginning at the first base.